Sequencing of this TCR beta chain was carried out in a study of T cell responses to AZD1222 COVID-19 vaccine. Germline V gene sequence: CDR1 SGHDT, CDR2 YYEEEE. The CDR3 has 15 amino acids. Trimming took off 4 bases at V and 4 bases at J, with 17 bases between the two ends. Libraries were prepared by immunoSEQ multiplex PCR; TCRdb keeps only in-frame clonotypes and omits some of them. Here the sample spans some 130,000 clones, around 84% being singletons. Study outcomes and limitations: Seropositive at baseline were only a handful of AZD1222 recipients. A mostly white British donor set with more females was recruited, and clonal diversity was possibly underestimated. At 160-218 and 743-854, vaccine-associated CD4 TCRs were dominant, and they spanned spike. Spike-specific TCR breadth rose after two AZD1222 doses, and depth rose as well.

About this clone: No antigen is known for it.

The TCR was taken from an adult in good health. This material consisted of peripheral blood, taken on day 0 of AZD1222 vaccination. The V gene is TRBV5-6, the J gene TRBJ1-2, with D tentatively TRBD1 (6 bases). Written as DNA, the CDR3 is TGTGCCAGCAGCGCTACTAAACAGGGTATCTATGGCTACACCTTC. This translates into CASSATKQGIYGYTF.